This T cell receptor (beta chain) was retrieved from a study of T cell responses to AZD1222 COVID-19 vaccine. Overall study results and limits: Spike-specific TCR breadth and depth grew following two AZD1222 doses.

Turning to this clone: Its specificity is not known.

Produced via immunoSEQ multiplex PCR; TCRdb's table is partial and in-frame only. The sample consists of around 160,000 clones, around 83% of them appearing once. CDR3 length equals 15 residues. Germline V gene lookup returns CDR1 LGHDT and CDR2 YNNKEL (reference sequence). Trimming cost V 1 base and J 8 bases, with 17 bases left between them. The receptor was isolated from an adult in good health. The V call is TRBV3-1 (or the pseudogene TRBV3-2), the J call TRBJ1-2; perhaps TRBD1 as D (5 bases). The sequences come from peripheral blood, collected on day 0 of MenACWY control vaccination. The CDR3 loop reads CASSQVIRGTGGYTF. The CDR3 DNA is TGTGCCAGCAGCCAAGTTATTCGGGGGACCGGAGGCTACACCTTC.